This T cell receptor beta chain stems from a study of identical twins. With 10 bases removed from V and 6 bases from J, the gap between germline ends came to 20 bases. The CDR3 consists of 14 residues. Germline values: CDR1 MDHEN, CDR2 SYDVKM. The table lists this clonotype with many counts. cDNA molecules carried unique molecular identifiers, and template switching added a universal primer site. TCRdb itself ran the 5' RACE reads through MiXCR, one entry per CDR3 protein. The data contain hundreds of thousands of distinct CDR3 sequences, around 5.7% of them singletons. The sample consisted of naive T cells sorted from blood. The chain combines TRBV28 with TRBJ2-3, with D perhaps matching TRBD2 (6 bases). The TCR comes from a young man in good health. CDR3 DNA sequence: TGTGCCACCCGCCCGACTAGGTCTAGGGATACGCAGTATTTT. Translated: CATRPTRSRDTQYF. Full variable domain (outside the CDR3, taken from reference TRBV28 and TRBJ2-3): DVKVTQSSRYLVKRTGEKVFLECVQDMDHENMFWYRQDPGLGLRLIYFSYDVKMKEKGDIPEGYSVSREKKERFSLILESASTNQTSMYLCATRPTRSRDTQYFGPGTRLTVL.